This T cell receptor beta chain was obtained from a study of Ad26.COV2.S vaccination and SARS-CoV-2 variants. Trimming pared 2 bases from V and 4 bases from J, leaving 3 bases between. The CDR3 has 11 residues. Germline V gene sequence: CDR1 SGHNT, CDR2 YYREEE (reference sequence). This sample's treatment: approximately 18 received Ad26.COV2.S at low or high dose, single or two shots; five or six received placebo; per-sample allocation not given. It was on day 63 after the first vaccine or placebo injection that samples were taken. Sequenced by immunoSEQ multiplex PCR; TCRdb stores in-frame clones only, minus some. This table holds about 460,000 clones, about 89% found once.

The starting material was peripheral blood, obtained in a trial of Ad26.COV2.S vaccine versus placebo. V gene TRBV5-4 combines with J gene TRBJ2-5, with no clear D. The receptor was isolated from a person aged 18-60 years who received the Ad26.COV2.S COVID-19 vaccine or a placebo. The CDR3 loop is CASSFRETQYF. As DNA, the CDR3 is TGTGCCAGCAGCTTTAGAGAGACCCAGTACTTC.